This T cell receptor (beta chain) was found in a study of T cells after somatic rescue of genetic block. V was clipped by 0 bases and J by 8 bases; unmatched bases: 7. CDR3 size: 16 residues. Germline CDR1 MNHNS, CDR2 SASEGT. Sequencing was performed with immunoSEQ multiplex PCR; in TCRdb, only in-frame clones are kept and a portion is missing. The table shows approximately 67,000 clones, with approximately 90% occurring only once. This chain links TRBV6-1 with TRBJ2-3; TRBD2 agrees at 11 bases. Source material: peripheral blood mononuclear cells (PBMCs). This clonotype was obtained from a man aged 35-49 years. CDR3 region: CASSEAKLAGVVTQYF. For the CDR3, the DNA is TGTGCCAGCAGTGAAGCGAAACTAGCGGGGGTGGTTACGCAGTATTTT.